This T cell receptor (beta chain) was profiled in a study of OX40 agonist ivuxolimab in advanced cancers. Germline CDR1 is MGHDK and CDR2 is SYGVNS. The CDR3 spans 13 residues. Trimming pared 0 bases from V and 5 bases from J, leaving 8 bases between. Sequencing used immunoSEQ multiplex PCR; TCRdb keeps in-frame clones, though not all of them. The sample carries about 70,000 clones, about 81% recorded once. Overall study findings and caveats: People who partly responded at 0.1-3.0 mg/kg had some of the least clonal expansion seen.

A remark on this clone: Its antigen remains unidentified.

The sequence was obtained from an adult with an advanced solid tumor such as melanoma, head and neck, liver or kidney cancer. The chain uses TRBV25-1 and TRBJ2-7; D is unresolved. Material: CD4+ or CD8+ T cells sorted from blood, obtained in a trial of the OX40 agonist ivuxolimab. The CDR3 loop is CASSEYMADEQYF. CDR3 in DNA: TGTGCCAGCAGTGAATATATGGCGGACGAGCAGTACTTC.